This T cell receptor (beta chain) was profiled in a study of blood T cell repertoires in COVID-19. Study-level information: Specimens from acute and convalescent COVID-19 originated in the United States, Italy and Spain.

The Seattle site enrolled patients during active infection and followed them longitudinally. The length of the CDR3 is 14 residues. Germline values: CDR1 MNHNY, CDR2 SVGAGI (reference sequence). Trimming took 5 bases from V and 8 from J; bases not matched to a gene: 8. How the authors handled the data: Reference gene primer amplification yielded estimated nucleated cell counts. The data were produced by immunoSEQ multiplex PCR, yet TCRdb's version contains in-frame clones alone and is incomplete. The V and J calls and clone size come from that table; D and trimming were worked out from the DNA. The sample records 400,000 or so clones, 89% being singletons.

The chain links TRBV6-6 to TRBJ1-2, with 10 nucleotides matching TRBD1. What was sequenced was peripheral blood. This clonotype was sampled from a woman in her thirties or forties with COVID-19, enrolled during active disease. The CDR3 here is CASSLDRGREGYTF. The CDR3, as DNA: TGTGCCAGCAGTCTTGACAGGGGGCGAGAGGGCTACACCTTC.